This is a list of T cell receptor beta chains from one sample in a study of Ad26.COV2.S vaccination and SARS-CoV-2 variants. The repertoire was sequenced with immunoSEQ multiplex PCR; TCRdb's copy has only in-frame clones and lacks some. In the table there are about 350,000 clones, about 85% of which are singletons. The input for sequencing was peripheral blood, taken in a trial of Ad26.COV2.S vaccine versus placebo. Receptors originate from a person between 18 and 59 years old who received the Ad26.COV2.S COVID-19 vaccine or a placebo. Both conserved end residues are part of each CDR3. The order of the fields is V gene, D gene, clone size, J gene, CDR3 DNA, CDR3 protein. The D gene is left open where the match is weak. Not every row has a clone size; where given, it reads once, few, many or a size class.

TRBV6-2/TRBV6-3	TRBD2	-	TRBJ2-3	TGTGCCAGCAGTTACGGAGCGGGAGGGAGCACAGATACGCAGTATTTT	CASSYGAGGSTDTQYF
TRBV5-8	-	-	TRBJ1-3	TGTGCCAGCACCGGCGGGACGACTGGAAACACCATATATTTT	CASTGGTTGNTIYF
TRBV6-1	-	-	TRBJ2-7	TGTGCCAGCAGTGAAGACGGAACCTACGAGCAGTACTTC	CASSEDGTYEQYF
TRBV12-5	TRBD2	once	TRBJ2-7	TGTGCTAGTGGTTTGCCTTATAGCGGGAGGGCCCTTTACGAGCAGTACTTC	CASGLPYSGRALYEQYF
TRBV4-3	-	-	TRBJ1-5	TGCGCCAGCAGCCAAGATCTAACCCCGAGCAATCAGCCCCAGCATTTT	CASSQDLTPSNQPQHF
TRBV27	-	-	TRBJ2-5	TGTGCCAGCAGTTCCCACGCCGCAGGGAAAGAGACCCAGTACTTC	CASSSHAAGKETQYF
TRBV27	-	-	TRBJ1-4	TGTGCCAGCAGTTTGATTAGCCCGTTTGGAAAACTGTTTTTT	CASSLISPFGKLFF
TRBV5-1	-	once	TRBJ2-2	TGCGCCAGCAGCTTGGCCTCTAGCACGACCACCGGGGAGCTGTTTTTT	CASSLASSTTTGELFF
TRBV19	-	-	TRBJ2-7	TGTGCCAGTAGTATAAGGCTCAAGAGCTCCTACGAGCAGTACTTC	CASSIRLKSSYEQYF
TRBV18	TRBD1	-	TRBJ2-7	TGTGCCAGCTCACTGGACAGGGGGTTCTCCTACGAGCAGTACTTC	CASSLDRGFSYEQYF
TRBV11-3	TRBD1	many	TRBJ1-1	TGTGCCAGCAGCGCCGGACAGGGATCGGACACTGAAGCTTTCTTT	CASSAGQGSDTEAFF
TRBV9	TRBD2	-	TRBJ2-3	TGTGCCAGCAGCGTAGGGCCTAGCGGGAAAACGGCGCAGTATTTT	CASSVGPSGKTAQYF
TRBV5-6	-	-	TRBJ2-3	TGTGCCAGCAGCTTAAGGGTGACCAGCACAGATACGCAGTATTTT	CASSLRVTSTDTQYF
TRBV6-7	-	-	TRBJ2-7	TGTGCCAGCAGTTACAATCAGGGACTTTTCAGCTACGAGCAGTACTTC	CASSYNQGLFSYEQYF
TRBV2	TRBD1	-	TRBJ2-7	TGTGCCAGCAGAGCGGGACAGGGCTACGAGCAGTACTTC	CASRAGQGYEQYF
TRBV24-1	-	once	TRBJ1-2	TGTGCCACCAGCCAGGCGGGCTATGGCTACACCTTC	CATSQAGYGYTF
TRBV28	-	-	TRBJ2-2	TGTGCCAGCAGGGTCCGGGGCACCGGGGAGCTGTTTTTT	CASRVRGTGELFF
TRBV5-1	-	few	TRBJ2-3	TGCGCCAGCAGCTTGGTTGACTTTGCAGATACGCAGTATTTT	CASSLVDFADTQYF
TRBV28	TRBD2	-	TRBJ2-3	TGTGCCAGCAGCCCCCCTTTGGGGCTAGCGGGAGGGAGCACAGATACGCAGTATTTT	CASSPPLGLAGGSTDTQYF
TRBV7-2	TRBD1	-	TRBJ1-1	TGTGCCAGCAGCCAGAACAGGGGCTCCGGCACTGAAGCTTTCTTT	CASSQNRGSGTEAFF
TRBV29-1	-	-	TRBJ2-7	TGCAGCGTTGTCTCCGGGACCGACTACGAGCAGTACTTC	CSVVSGTDYEQYF
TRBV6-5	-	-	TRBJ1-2	TGTGCCAGCAGGGCCGGGGACCTCGGCTACACCTTC	CASRAGDLGYTF
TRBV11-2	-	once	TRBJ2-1	TGTGCCAGCAGCTCCTACCCCAGGGGCAATGAGCAGTTCTTC	CASSSYPRGNEQFF
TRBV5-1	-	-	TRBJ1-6	TGCGCCAGCAGCTTGGCTGGCCAGGGTAATTCACCCCTCCACTTT	CASSLAGQGNSPLHF
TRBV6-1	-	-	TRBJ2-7	TGTGCCAGCAGTGGAGGCTGGGGGCAACCTCACTCCTACGAGCAGTACTTC	CASSGGWGQPHSYEQYF
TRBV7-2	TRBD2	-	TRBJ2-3	TGTGCCAGCAGCTTAAGCGGGGTAGATACGCAGTATTTT	CASSLSGVDTQYF
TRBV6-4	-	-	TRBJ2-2	TGTGCCAGCAGTGCCGCCCCTACCGGGGAGCTGTTTTTT	CASSAAPTGELFF
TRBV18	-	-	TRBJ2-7	TGTGCCAGCTCACCACAGGTATTCCCGGGGAACGAGCAGTACTTC	CASSPQVFPGNEQYF
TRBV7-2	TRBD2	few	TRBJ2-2	TGTGCCAGCAGTAGAGCGGGAGGGCACACCGGGGAGCTGTTTTTT	CASSRAGGHTGELFF
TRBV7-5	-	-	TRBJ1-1	TGTGCCAGAAGCTTAAGGACTCCTAAAGTTTACACTGAAGCTTTCTTT	CARSLRTPKVYTEAFF
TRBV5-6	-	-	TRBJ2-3	TGTGCCAGCAGCTTGCCTACAGATACGCAGTATTTT	CASSLPTDTQYF
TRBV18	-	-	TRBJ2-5	TGTGCCAGCTCACCACAGCAGGGTGGGGAGACCCAGTACTTC	CASSPQQGGETQYF
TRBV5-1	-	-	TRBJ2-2	TGCGCCAGCAGCTTGGCTAGCAGCACCGGGGAGCTGTTTTTT	CASSLASSTGELFF
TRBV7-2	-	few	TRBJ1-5	TGTGCCAGCAGCTTGAGGGTCGGCAATCAGCCCCAGCATTTT	CASSLRVGNQPQHF
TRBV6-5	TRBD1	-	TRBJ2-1	TGTGCCAGCAGCTCAGGACAGGGACAGGGGGATGAGCAGTTCTTC	CASSSGQGQGDEQFF
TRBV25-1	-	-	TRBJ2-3	TGTGCCAGCAGTGAACACACAGATACGCAGTATTTT	CASSEHTDTQYF
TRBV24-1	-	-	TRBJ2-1	TGTGCCACCAGTGACCCTGGGGGCGAGAGCTCCTACAATGAGCAGTTCTTC	CATSDPGGESSYNEQFF
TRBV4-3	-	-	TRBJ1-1	TGCGCCAGCAGCCAAGTTGAAGGTAACACTGAAGCTTTCTTT	CASSQVEGNTEAFF
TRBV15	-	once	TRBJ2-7	TGTGCCACCAGCAGAGATCCCTTCTCCTACGAGCAGTACTTC	CATSRDPFSYEQYF
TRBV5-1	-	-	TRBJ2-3	TGCGCCAGCAGCTTGGCCGTAACAACCACAGATACGCAGTATTTT	CASSLAVTTTDTQYF
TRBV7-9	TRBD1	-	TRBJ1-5	TGTGCCAGCAGCTACAGGGGTGGTCCCAATCAGCCCCAGCATTTT	CASSYRGGPNQPQHF
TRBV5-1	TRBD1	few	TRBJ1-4	TGCGCCAGCAGCTTGACAGGGGGCGATGAAAAACTGTTTTTT	CASSLTGGDEKLFF